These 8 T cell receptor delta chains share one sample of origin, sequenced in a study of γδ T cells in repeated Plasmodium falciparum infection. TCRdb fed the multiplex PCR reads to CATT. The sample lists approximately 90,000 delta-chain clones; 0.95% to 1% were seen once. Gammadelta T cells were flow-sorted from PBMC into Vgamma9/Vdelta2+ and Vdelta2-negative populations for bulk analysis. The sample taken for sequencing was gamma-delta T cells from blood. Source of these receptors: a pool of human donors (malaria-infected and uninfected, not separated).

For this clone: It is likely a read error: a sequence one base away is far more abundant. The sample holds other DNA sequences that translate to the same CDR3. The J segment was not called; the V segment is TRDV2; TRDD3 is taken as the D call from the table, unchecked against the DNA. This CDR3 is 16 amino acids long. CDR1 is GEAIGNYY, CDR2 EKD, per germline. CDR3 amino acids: CACDPMTGGYADKLIF. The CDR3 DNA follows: TGTGCCTGTGACCCAATGACTGGGGGATACGCGGATAAACTCATCTTC.

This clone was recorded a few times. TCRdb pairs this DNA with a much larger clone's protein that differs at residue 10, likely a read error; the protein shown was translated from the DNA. The CDR3, as DNA: TGTGCTCTTGGGGAACTCCGTCCTACACGGGGGATACGCACCGATAAACTCATCTTT. It yields the protein CALGELRPTRGIRTDKLIF. The V gene is TRDV1, the J gene TRDJ1, with 10 bases lining up with TRDD3. J lost 1 base, V lost 0 bases, and 11 bases had no gene match. Germline lookup yields CDR1 TSWWSYY and CDR2 QGS. The CDR3 contains 19 residues.

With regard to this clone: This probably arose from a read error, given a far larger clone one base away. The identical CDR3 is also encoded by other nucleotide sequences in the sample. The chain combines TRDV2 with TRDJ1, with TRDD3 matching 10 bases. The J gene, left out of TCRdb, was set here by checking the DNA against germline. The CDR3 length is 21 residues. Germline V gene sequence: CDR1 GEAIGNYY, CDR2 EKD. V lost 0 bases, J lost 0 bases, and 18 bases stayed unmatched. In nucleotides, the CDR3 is TGTGCCTGTGACACCGTCTCACCACCGACCGTACTGGGGGATCACACCGATAAACTCATCTTT. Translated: CACDTVSPPTVLGDHTDKLIF.

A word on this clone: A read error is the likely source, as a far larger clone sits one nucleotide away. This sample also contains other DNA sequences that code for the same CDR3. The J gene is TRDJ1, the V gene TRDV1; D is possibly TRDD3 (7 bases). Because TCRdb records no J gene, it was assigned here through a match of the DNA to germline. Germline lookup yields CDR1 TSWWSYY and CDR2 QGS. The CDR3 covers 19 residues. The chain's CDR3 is CALGDPYPTAWGYTDKLIF. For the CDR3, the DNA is TGTGCTCTTGGGGACCCCTATCCTACAGCCTGGGGGTACACTGATAAACTCATCTTT.

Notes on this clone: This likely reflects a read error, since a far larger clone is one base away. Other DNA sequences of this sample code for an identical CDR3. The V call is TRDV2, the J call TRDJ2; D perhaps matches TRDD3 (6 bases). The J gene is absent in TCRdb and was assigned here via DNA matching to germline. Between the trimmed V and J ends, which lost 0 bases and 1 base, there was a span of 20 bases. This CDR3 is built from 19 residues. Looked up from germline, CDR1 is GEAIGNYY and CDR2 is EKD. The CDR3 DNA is TGTGCCTGTGACACCGTAGCGGTGCTGGGGTCCCATTTGACAGCACAACTCTTCTTT. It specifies CACDTVAVLGSHLTAQLFF.

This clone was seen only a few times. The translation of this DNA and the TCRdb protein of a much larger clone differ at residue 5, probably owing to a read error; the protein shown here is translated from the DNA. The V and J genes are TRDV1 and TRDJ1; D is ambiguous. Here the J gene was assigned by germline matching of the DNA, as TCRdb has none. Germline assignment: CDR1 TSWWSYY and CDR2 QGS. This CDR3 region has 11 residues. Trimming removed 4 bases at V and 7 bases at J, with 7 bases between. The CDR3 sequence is CALGGHTKLIF. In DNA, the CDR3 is TGTGCTCTTGGGGGACATACTAAACTCATCTTT.

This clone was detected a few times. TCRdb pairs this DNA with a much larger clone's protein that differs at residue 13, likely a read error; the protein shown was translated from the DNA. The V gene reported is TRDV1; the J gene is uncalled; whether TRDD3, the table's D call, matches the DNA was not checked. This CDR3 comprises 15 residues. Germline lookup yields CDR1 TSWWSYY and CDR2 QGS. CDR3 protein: CALGEYSGIPDKPIF. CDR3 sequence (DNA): TGTGCTCTTGGGGAATATTCGGGGATACCCGATAAACCCATCTTT.

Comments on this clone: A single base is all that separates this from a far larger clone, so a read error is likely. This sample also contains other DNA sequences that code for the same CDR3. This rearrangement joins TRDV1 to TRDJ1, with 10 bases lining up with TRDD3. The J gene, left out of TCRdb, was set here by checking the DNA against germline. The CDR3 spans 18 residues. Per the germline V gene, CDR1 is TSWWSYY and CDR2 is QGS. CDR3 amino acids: CALGELILITGGSDKLIF. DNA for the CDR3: TGCGCTCTTGGGGAACTAATCCTAATTACTGGGGGATCCGATAAACTCATCTTT.